This T cell receptor (beta chain) was identified during a study of memory CD4+ T cells and cytomegalovirus serostatus (dated by TCRdb to between 2019 and 2020). Concerning the study at large: The cohort included about 33 healthy adults from Belgium, of whom 9 were CMV seropositive and 24 were CMV seronegative. CD4+ memory TCRbeta repertoires of a Belgian cohort with known cytomegalovirus serostatus were sequenced in order to replicate a published TCR-based CMV serostatus classifier.

The cysteine opens and the phenylalanine closes a CDR3 of 13 amino acids. Only the CDR3 part of the read is kept: 39 bases, read in frame from the first base. The germline V end is reduced by 6 bases and the J end by 5 bases; junction bases left unmatched: 5. The germline V gene encodes CDR1 MNHEY and CDR2 SMNVEV (reference sequence). Remarks on this clone: Its antigen remains undetermined. It has no much larger one-base neighbor in the sample; base qualities were not kept.

What the study reported, not specific to this receptor: Of around 150 previously reported CMV-associated TCRbeta sequences, about 72 appeared in the CD4+ memory repertoires, each in one to five individuals. Only CD4+CD45RO+ memory cells were sequenced, in contrast to the original study, in which naive and memory CD4+ and CD8+ populations were covered. For predicting CMV serostatus, the median bootstrapped AUC was approximately 0.96 using the original framework and roughly 0.91 using a US-trained random forest. The results were read as suggesting that the CMV-associated TCR signature is, for the most part, present in the CD4+ memory repertoire. On the Belgian cohort, the classifier based on the original framework reached a median bootstrapped AUC of about 0.95, with a 95% CI of 0.76-1.00.

A FACSAria II was used to sort memory CD4+ T cells, defined as single viable CD3+CD4+CD8-CD45RO+ cells. CMV serostatus was determined using a Roche Elecsys assay that detects serum IgG against CMV pp150, pp28, p38 and p52. Once the samples were thawed, total CD4+ T cells were enriched through positive selection using CD4 magnetic microbeads. The samples came from a separate study whose specific focus was interrogating the CD4+ T cell memory repertoire. Peripheral blood mononuclear cells were isolated and cryopreserved according to standard operating procedures, and serum was kept at -80 degrees C. The staining relied on CD3-PerCP (BW264/56), CD4-APC (RPA-T4), CD45RO-PE (UCHT1) and CD8-Pacific Orange (3B5) antibodies, and Sytox blue was used to exclude non-viable cells. The Quick-DNA Microprep Kit was used to extract genomic DNA from the sorted cells. Amplification of TCRbeta DNA was done with the immunoSEQ hsTCRbeta kit, following the protocol from the manufacturer. An Illumina MiSeq instrument was used to sequence the TCRbeta libraries. As for how the authors treated the data: Once out-of-frame sequences had been removed, some 2 million distinct TCRbeta sequences were left, which works out to an average of approximately 70,000 per individual. Each individual was scored according to the count of 150 or so previously reported CMV-associated TCRbeta sequences and the total productive distinct TCRbeta count. A beta-binomial model was reimplemented in Python, and random forests from scikit-learn, run with default parameters, were trained on data from the US cohort. Classifier performance on the Belgian cohort was reported as the median AUC with percentile confidence intervals calculated over 10,000 bootstrap iterations. As stored in TCRdb, this immuneACCESS dataset retains in-frame rearrangements with V and J assigned. A fraction of the clones does not appear; measured against another copy, unresolved V genes explain less than half of the discrepancy, and the remainder lacks a known reason. V and J calls and clone size are as listed in that table; D and trimming were resolved from the DNA. The sample includes fewer than 90,000 clones, with 75% to 85% observed a single time. 2.5% to 3% of the sample is taken by the ten largest.

The source material was memory CD4+ T cells from blood. The TCR comes from an adult in good health and CMV-seropositive. The V gene is TRBV27 and the J gene is TRBJ2-3; 7 bases in the junction line up with TRBD2. Here the CDR3 is given as CASRFSGGDTQYF. The DNA sequence is as follows: TGTGCCAGCAGATTCTCGGGAGGAGATACGCAGTATTTT.